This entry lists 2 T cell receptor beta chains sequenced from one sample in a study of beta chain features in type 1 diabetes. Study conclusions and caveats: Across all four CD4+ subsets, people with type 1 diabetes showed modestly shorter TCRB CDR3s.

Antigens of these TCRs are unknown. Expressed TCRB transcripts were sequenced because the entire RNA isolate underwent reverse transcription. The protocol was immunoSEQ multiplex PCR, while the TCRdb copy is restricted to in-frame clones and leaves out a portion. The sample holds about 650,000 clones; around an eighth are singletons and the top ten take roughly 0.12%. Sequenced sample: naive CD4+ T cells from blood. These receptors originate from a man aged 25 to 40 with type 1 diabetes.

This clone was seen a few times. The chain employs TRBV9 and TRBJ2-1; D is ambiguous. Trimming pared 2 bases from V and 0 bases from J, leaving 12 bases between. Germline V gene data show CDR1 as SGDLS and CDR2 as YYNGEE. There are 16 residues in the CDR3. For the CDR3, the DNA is TGTGCCAGCAGCGTGGGCTCCTCAAGCTCCTACAATGAGCAGTTCTTC. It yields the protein CASSVGSSSSYNEQFF.

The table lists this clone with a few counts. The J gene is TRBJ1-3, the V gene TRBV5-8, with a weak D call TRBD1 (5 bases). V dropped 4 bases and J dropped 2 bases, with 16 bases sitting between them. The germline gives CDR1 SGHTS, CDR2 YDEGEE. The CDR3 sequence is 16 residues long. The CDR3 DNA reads TGTGCCAGCAGCCGATCGGGGGTAGACACTGGAAACACCATATATTTT. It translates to CASSRSGVDTGNTIYF.